This T cell receptor beta chain stems from a study of shared clonotypes between healthy human individuals. Study summary: Three plates each covered CD4 naive and memory; CD8 naive two, CD8 memory one.

J lost 0 bases, V lost 2 bases, and 3 bases had no gene match. Germline CDR1 is LNHNV and CDR2 is YYDKDF (reference sequence). The CDR3 is made up of 15 amino acids. The protocol was immunoSEQ multiplex PCR, while the TCRdb copy is restricted to in-frame clones and leaves out a portion. The sample lists 1,500,000 or so clones; 98% were seen once. Specimen: naive CD4+ T cells sorted from blood. The subset: CD45RA+ positively selected. The genes are TRBV15 and TRBJ2-7; 8 nucleotides match TRBD1. The sequence came from a young man in good health. CDR3 sequence reads: CATSRSGGLSYEQYF. The CDR3 DNA sequence: TGTGCCACCAGCAGATCAGGGGGCCTCTCCTACGAGCAGTACTTC.